This T cell receptor beta chain was documented in a study of shared clonotypes between healthy human individuals. V gave up 6 bases and J gave up 4 bases, with 20 bases separating them. There are 16 residues in the CDR3. Germline CDR1 and CDR2: WNHNN and SYGVQD (reference sequence). Naive CD8 cells, CD45RO-negative and positively selected for CCR7, excluded terminally differentiated effector memory CD45RA+ cells. Every subset's genomic DNA went evenly onto several immunoSEQ plates. Libraries were prepared by immunoSEQ multiplex PCR; TCRdb keeps only in-frame clonotypes and omits some of them. The data hold more than 2 million clones, with about 94% observed a single time. As concerns this clone: Its target is unknown.

Study-wide findings and caveats: Naive CD4 clonotype sharing across several donors was approximately 5%. Unshared clonotypes carried lower generation probabilities than those common to all four donors. The donor pool, a small one, limited the genetic and exposure-history diversity represented.

Sequenced: naive CD8+ T cells sorted from blood. The rearrangement links TRBV10-1 to TRBJ2-3; D call uncertain. The sequence derives from a man younger than 35 in good health. The CDR3: CASSEARLSPPDTQYF. As DNA, the CDR3 is TGCGCCAGCAGCGAAGCAAGATTAAGCCCTCCAGATACGCAGTATTTT.